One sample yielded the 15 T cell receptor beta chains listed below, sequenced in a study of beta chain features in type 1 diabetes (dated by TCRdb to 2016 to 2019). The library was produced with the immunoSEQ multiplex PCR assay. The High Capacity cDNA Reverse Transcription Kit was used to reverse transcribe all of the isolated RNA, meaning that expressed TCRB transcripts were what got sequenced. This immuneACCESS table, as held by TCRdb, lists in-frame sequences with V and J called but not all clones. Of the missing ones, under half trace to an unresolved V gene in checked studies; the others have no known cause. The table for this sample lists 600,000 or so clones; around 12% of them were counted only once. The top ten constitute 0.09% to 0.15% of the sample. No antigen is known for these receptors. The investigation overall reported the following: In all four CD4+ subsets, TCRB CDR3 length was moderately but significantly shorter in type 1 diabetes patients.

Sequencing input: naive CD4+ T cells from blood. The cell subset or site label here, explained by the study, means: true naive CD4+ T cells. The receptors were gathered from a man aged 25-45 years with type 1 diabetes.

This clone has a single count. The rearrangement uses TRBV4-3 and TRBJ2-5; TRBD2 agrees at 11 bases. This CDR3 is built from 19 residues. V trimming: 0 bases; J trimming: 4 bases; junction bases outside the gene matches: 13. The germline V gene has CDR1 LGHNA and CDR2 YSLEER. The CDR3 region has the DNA TGCGCCAGCAGCCAAGATCCCCCCAGGGGTAGCGGGGGGGGAGAGACCCAGTACTTC. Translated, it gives CASSQDPPRGSGGGETQYF.

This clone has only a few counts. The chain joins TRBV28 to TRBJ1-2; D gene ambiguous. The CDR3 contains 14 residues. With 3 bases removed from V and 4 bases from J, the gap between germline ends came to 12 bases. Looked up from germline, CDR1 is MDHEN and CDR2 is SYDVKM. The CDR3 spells CASSFNGRTYGYTF. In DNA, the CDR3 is TGTGCCAGCAGTTTTAACGGCAGGACCTATGGCTACACCTTC.

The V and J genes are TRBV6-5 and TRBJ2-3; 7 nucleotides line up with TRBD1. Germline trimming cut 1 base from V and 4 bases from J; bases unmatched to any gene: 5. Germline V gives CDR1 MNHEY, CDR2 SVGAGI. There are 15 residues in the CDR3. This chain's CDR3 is CASSYLGGLADTQYF. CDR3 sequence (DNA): TGTGCCAGCAGTTACTTAGGGGGCTTGGCAGATACGCAGTATTTT.

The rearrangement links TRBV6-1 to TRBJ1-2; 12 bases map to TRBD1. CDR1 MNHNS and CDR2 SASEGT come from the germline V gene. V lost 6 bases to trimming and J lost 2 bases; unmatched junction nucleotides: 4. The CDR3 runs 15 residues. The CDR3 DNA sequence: TGTGCCAGCAGACCGGGACAGGGGGCAAACTATGGCTACACCTTC. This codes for CASRPGQGANYGYTF.

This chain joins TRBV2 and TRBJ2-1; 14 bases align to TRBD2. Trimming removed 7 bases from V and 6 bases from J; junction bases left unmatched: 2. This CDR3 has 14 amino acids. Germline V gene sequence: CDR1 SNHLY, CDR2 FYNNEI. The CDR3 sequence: CASMGTSGGNEQFF. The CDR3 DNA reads TGTGCCAGCATGGGGACTAGCGGGGGCAATGAGCAGTTCTTC.

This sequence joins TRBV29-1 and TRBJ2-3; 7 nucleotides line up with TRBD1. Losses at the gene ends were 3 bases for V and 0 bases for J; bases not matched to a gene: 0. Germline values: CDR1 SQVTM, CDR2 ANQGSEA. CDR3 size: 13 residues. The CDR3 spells CSVDRGSTDTQYF. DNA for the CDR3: TGCAGCGTTGACAGGGGGAGCACAGATACGCAGTATTTT.

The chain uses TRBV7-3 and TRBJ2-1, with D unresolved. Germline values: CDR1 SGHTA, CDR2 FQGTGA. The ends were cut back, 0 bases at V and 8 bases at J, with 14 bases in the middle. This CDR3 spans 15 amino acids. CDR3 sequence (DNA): TGTGCCAGCAGCTTAACACCGACCGAAGATCATGAGCAGTTCTTC. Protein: CASSLTPTEDHEQFF.

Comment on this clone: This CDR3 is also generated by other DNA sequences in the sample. The CDR3 sequence: CASSPGETQYF. CDR3 coding DNA: TGTGCCAGCAGCCCGGGAGAGACCCAGTACTTC. The chain employs TRBV7-9 and TRBJ2-5; no clear D. Germline V lookup: CDR1 SEHNR, CDR2 FQNEAQ (reference sequence). This CDR3 spans 11 amino acids. Trimming stripped 5 bases from V and 4 bases from J, with 5 bases between.

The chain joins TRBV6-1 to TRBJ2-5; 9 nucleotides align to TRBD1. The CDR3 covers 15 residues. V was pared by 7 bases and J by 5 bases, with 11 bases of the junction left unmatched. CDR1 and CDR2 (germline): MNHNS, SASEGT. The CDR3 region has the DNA TGTGCCAGCAACAGTCTACGGACAGGGGACGAGACCCAGTACTTC. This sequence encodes CASNSLRTGDETQYF.

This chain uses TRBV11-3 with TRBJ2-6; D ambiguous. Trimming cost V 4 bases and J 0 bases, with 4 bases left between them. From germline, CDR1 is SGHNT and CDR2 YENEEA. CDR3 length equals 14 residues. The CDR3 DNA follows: TGTGCCAGCAGCTCCAACTCTGGGGCCAACGTCCTGACTTTC. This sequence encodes CASSSNSGANVLTF.

The CDR3: CASSPLAGAIYNEQFF. The CDR3 bases are TGCGCCAGCAGCCCTCTAGCGGGGGCCATCTACAATGAGCAGTTCTTC. The chain recombines TRBV5-1 with TRBJ2-1; the match to TRBD2 covers 10 bases. V shed 4 bases and J 3 bases; nucleotides not matched to a gene: 7. From germline, CDR1 is SGHRS and CDR2 YFSETQ. This CDR3 has 16 amino acids.

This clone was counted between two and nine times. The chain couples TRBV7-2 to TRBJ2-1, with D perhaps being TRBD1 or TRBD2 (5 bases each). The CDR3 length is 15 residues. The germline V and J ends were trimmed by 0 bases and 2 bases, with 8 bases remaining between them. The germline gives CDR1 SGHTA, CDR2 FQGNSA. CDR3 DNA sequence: TGTGCCAGCAGCTTAGCGGGGGACCCCTACAATGAGCAGTTCTTC. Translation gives CASSLAGDPYNEQFF.

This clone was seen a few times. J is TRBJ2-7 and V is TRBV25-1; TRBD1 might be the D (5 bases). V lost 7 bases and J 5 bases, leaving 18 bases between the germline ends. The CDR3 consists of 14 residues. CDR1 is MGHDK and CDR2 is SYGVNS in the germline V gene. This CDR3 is CASTRWAGSDEQYF. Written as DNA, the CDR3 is TGTGCCAGCACCCGATGGGCAGGGTCCGACGAGCAGTACTTC.

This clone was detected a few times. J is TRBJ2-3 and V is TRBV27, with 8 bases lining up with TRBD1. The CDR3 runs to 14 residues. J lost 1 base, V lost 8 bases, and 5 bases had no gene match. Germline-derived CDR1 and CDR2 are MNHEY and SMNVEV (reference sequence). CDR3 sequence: CASAMDRGTDTQYF. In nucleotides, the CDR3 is TGTGCCAGCGCCATGGACAGGGGCACAGATACGCAGTATTTT.

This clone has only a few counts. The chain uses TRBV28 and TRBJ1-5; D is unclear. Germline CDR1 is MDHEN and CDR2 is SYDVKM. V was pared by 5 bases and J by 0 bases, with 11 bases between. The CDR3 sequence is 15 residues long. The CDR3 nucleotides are TGTGCCAGCAGTCCTCCAGGACCTAGCAATCAGCCCCAGCATTTT. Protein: CASSPPGPSNQPQHF.